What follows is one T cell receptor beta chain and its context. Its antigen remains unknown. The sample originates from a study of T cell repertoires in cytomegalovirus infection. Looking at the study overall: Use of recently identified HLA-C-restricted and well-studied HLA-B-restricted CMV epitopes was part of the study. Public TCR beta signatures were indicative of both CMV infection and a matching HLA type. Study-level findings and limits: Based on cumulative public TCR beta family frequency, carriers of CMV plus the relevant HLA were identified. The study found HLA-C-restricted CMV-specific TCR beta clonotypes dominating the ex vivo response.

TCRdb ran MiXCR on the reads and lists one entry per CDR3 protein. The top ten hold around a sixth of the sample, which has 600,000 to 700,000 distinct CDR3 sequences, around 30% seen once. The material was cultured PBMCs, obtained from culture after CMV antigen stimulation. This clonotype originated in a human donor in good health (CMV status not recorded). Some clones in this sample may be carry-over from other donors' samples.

This chain's CDR3 is CASSSLTGVRDLNVEAFF. CDR3 nucleotide sequence: TGTGCCAGCAGCTCCTTAACGGGAGTCAGAGACCTCAACGTTGAAGCTTTCTTT. The chain is built from TRBV7-2 and TRBJ1-1; D ambiguous. The CDR3 runs 18 residues. Deletions cut 4 bases from V and 7 bases from J, with 28 bases between. Looked up from germline, CDR1 is SGHTA and CDR2 is FQGNSA.